Described below is a single T cell receptor beta chain sequence and its context. It has no known antigen specificity. The sample holds no much larger clone one base away, and base qualities are not on file. TCRbeta CDR3 regions were amplified with the immunoSEQ bias-controlled multiplex PCR and sequenced at high throughput. The original methods were these. The immunoSEQ vendor pipeline collapsed and filtered CDR3 sequences to measure the abundance and frequency of each unique TCRbeta CDR3. Using a 90% global sequence identity threshold, CD-HIT clustered dominant CDR3 amino acid sequences together with SARS-CoV-2-specific ImmuneCODE TCRbeta sequences. Clones were classed as hyperexpanded at frequencies of 0.1 to 1 and as large at frequencies of 0.01 to 0.1. For the dominant clones, CDR3 amino acid sequences and V and J gene assignments were confirmed with MiXCR. The R stringdist package was used to calculate Levenshtein distances between the patient clonotypes and the ImmuneCODE hits. In TCRdb, the immuneACCESS table is reduced to in-frame sequences with V and J assigned. These tables do not hold every clone; where another copy was compared, an unresolved V gene accounts for under half, and the others remain unexplained. That table supplies the V and J calls and clone size; D and trimming were determined from the DNA. This sample lists 14,000 to 15,000 clones; around 70% were detected once. More than 55% of the sample lies in the top ten.

The QIAamp DNA FFPE kit was used to extract genomic DNA from formalin-fixed paraffin-embedded autopsy tissue. Taken from cysteine to phenylalanine, the CDR3 has 15 residues. Left in the record is the CDR3 DNA by itself, 45 bases read in frame from the first base. The data stem from a study of T cell repertoires in MIS-A myocarditis (dated by TCRdb to between 2021 and 2023). The sequence was obtained from a man aged 18 to 29 with fulminant myocarditis from multisystem inflammatory syndrome in adults (MIS-A) after COVID-19. The chain links TRBV12-1 with TRBJ1-2. TRBV12-1 represents a pseudogene. Material: left ventricle heart tissue obtained at autopsy. The cell subset or site label of this sample denotes: cardiac tissue sample (left or right ventricle, interventricular septum, or pericardium). The DNA is TGTGCCAGCTTTGGGGACCGGGACGGTTACTATGGCTACACCTTC. Protein translation: CASFGDRDGYYGYTF.